This entry lists 5 T cell receptor beta chains sequenced from one sample in a study of T cell responses to AZD1222 COVID-19 vaccine. Measured with immunoSEQ multiplex PCR; TCRdb has only the in-frame clones, and not every one. The data contain roughly 150,000 clones, 91% of them singletons. Sequenced material: peripheral blood, taken 28 days after the second AZD1222 dose. These receptors came from an adult who received the AZD1222 COVID-19 vaccine.

The chain links TRBV7-2 to TRBJ2-3; TRBD2 is a possible D gene (6 bases). There are 15 residues in the CDR3. Trimming removed 3 bases from V and 0 bases from J, with 10 bases in between. The germline CDR1 and CDR2 sequences are SGHTA and FQGNSA. The chain's CDR3 is CASSFSGTSTDTQYF. The CDR3 DNA follows: TGTGCCAGCAGCTTTTCCGGGACTAGCACAGATACGCAGTATTTT.

The chain couples TRBV9 to TRBJ2-3, with 12 nucleotides matching TRBD2. The CDR3 covers 15 residues. Germline V gene data show CDR1 as SGDLS and CDR2 as YYNGEE. V lost 2 bases to trimming and J lost 5 bases; unmatched junction nucleotides: 3. CDR3 in amino acids: CASSVRGLAGDTQYF. In DNA, the CDR3 is TGTGCCAGCAGCGTCAGGGGACTAGCGGGAGATACGCAGTATTTT. Supplemented by reference TRBV9 and TRBJ2-3, the full variable domain reads DSGVTQTPKHLITATGQRVTLRCSPRSGDLSVYWYQQSLDQGLQFLIQYYNGEERAKGNILERFSAQQFPDLHSELNLSSLELGDSALYFCASSVRGLAGDTQYFGPGTRLTVL.

This sequence joins TRBV14 and TRBJ1-2; a possible D gene is TRBD1 (6 bases). Germline CDR1 SGHDN, CDR2 FVKESK. V lost 5 bases and J lost 4, with 20 bases in between. This CDR3 comprises 16 residues. As DNA, the CDR3 is TGTGCCAGCAGCAAGCACCGGGACGCCAGGGGCTATGGCTACACCTTC. The encoded protein is CASSKHRDARGYGYTF.

The chain uses TRBV7-8 and TRBJ2-2; a weak D match, TRBD2 (5 bases). V was shortened by 5 bases and J by 2 bases, with 12 bases between the two germline ends. This CDR3 has 15 amino acids. Germline assignment: CDR1 SGHVS and CDR2 FQNEAQ. The CDR3 DNA follows: TGTGCCAGCAGCCGCGAAAGACTAAACACCGGGGAGCTGTTTTTT. The encoded protein is CASSRERLNTGELFF.

V usage is TRBV6-5 and J usage is TRBJ2-3; 7 positions match TRBD1. V lost 5 bases to trimming and J lost 2 bases; unmatched junction nucleotides: 7. Germline CDR1 reads MNHEY; CDR2 reads SVGAGI. This CDR3 is built from 15 residues. The CDR3 DNA is TGTGCCAGCAGTCACAAGGGACAGTACACAGATACGCAGTATTTT. Its protein is CASSHKGQYTDTQYF.